This is a list of T cell receptor beta chains from one sample in a study of T cell changes during pregnancy in multiple sclerosis. Some clones are missing from TCRdb's copy, which holds only in-frame ones; the method was immunoSEQ multiplex PCR. Here the sample spans 70,000 or so clones, about nine tenths being singletons. The sequencing used peripheral blood, collected in the third trimester of pregnancy. The source is a female donor in good health, enrolled as a control in a pregnancy study. The CDR3 runs from the conserved cysteine through the conserved F or W. The D gene is left open where the match is weak. Some rows have no size entry. The others give once, few or many, or a class for an expanded clone.

d_gene: TRBD1
j_gene: TRBJ1-2
v_gene: TRBV11-2
abundance: .
CDR3nt: TGTGCCAGCAGCTTGTCCATTACAGGGGATTATGGCTACACCTTC
CDR3aa: CASSLSITGDYGYTF

d_gene: .
j_gene: TRBJ2-3
v_gene: TRBV11-2
abundance: .
CDR3nt: TGTGCCAGCAGCTTAGGAACTAACCCAGATACGCAGTATTTT
CDR3aa: CASSLGTNPDTQYF

d_gene: .
j_gene: TRBJ2-1
v_gene: TRBV7-2
abundance: .
CDR3nt: TGTGCCAGCAGCTTAGCGCTGACTAGACCCTACAATGAGCAGTTCTTC
CDR3aa: CASSLALTRPYNEQFF

d_gene: .
j_gene: TRBJ2-3
v_gene: TRBV6-1
abundance: .
CDR3nt: TGTGCCAGCAGTCGGGGTCCTAGCACAGATACGCAGTATTTT
CDR3aa: CASSRGPSTDTQYF

d_gene: TRBD1
j_gene: TRBJ1-1
v_gene: TRBV11-2
abundance: .
CDR3nt: TGTGCCAGCAGCTTAGTAGGGGACAGGGGGCCCCATAACACTGAAGCTTTCTTT
CDR3aa: CASSLVGDRGPHNTEAFF

d_gene: .
j_gene: TRBJ2-7
v_gene: TRBV28
abundance: .
CDR3nt: TGTGCCAGCTCCATTCGGGGGGAGCAGTACTTC
CDR3aa: CASSIRGEQYF

d_gene: .
j_gene: TRBJ1-4
v_gene: TRBV19
abundance: .
CDR3nt: TGTGCCAGTAGCGCGTCCATAGAACTGTTTTTT
CDR3aa: CASSASIELFF

d_gene: TRBD1
j_gene: TRBJ1-4
v_gene: TRBV11-2
abundance: .
CDR3nt: TGTGCCAGCAGCTTAAATCCAGGGGGCGCAGAAAAACTGTTTTTT
CDR3aa: CASSLNPGGAEKLFF

d_gene: TRBD1
j_gene: TRBJ2-2
v_gene: TRBV5-1
abundance: .
CDR3nt: TGCGCCAGCAGTACGCGGACAGGGGTAACCGGGGAGCTGTTTTTT
CDR3aa: CASSTRTGVTGELFF

d_gene: TRBD1
j_gene: TRBJ2-7
v_gene: TRBV18
abundance: .
CDR3nt: TGTGCCAGCTCACCCGCCCGTGGGACAGGGAGCGAGCAGTACTTC
CDR3aa: CASSPARGTGSEQYF

d_gene: .
j_gene: TRBJ1-1
v_gene: TRBV4-1
abundance: few
CDR3nt: TGCGCCAGCAGCCACTTCACTGAAGCTTTCTTT
CDR3aa: CASSHFTEAFF

d_gene: TRBD1
j_gene: TRBJ2-2
v_gene: TRBV4-1
abundance: .
CDR3nt: TGCGCCAGCAGCCGAGGGACAGGGATTTTCGGGGAGCTGTTTTTT
CDR3aa: CASSRGTGIFGELFF

d_gene: .
j_gene: TRBJ2-1
v_gene: TRBV7-6
abundance: .
CDR3nt: TGTGCCAGCAGCCCCCGGGTGACGGATGAGCAGTTCTTC
CDR3aa: CASSPRVTDEQFF

d_gene: .
j_gene: TRBJ1-3
v_gene: TRBV5-1
abundance: few
CDR3nt: TGCGCCAGCAGCACAGGCAGGGAGGGACTTGCAGGAAACACCATATATTTT
CDR3aa: CASSTGREGLAGNTIYF

d_gene: .
j_gene: TRBJ1-5
v_gene: TRBV5-6
abundance: .
CDR3nt: TGTGCCAGCAGCATTGGGGGGAGGGGTCGCAATCAGCCCCAGCATTTT
CDR3aa: CASSIGGRGRNQPQHF

d_gene: TRBD1
j_gene: TRBJ1-6
v_gene: TRBV19
abundance: .
CDR3nt: TGTGCCAGTAGGTCTCAGGGGGCACCCCTCCACTTT
CDR3aa: CASRSQGAPLHF

d_gene: TRBD1
j_gene: TRBJ2-2
v_gene: TRBV19
abundance: .
CDR3nt: TGTGCCGGAGGGACAGGAGTAAACACCGGGGAGCTGTTTTTT
CDR3aa: CAGGTGVNTGELFF

d_gene: .
j_gene: TRBJ1-1
v_gene: TRBV28
abundance: few
CDR3nt: TGTGCCAGCAGTTATGTTCCCATGAACACTGAAGCTTTCTTT
CDR3aa: CASSYVPMNTEAFF

d_gene: TRBD1
j_gene: TRBJ1-4
v_gene: TRBV30
abundance: .
CDR3nt: TGTGCCTGGGGGACAGGACCTCCCGAAAAACTGTTTTTT
CDR3aa: CAWGTGPPEKLFF

d_gene: .
j_gene: TRBJ1-3
v_gene: TRBV2
abundance: few
CDR3nt: TGTGCCAGCAGTCCTACCGGGACAATCTTTTTCGGGAACACCATATATTTT
CDR3aa: CASSPTGTIFFGNTIYF

d_gene: .
j_gene: TRBJ2-5
v_gene: TRBV15
abundance: .
CDR3nt: TGTGCCACCAGCAGAGATCAGCAGGCAGAACCCCAGTACTTC
CDR3aa: CATSRDQQAEPQYF

d_gene: .
j_gene: TRBJ1-3
v_gene: TRBV27
abundance: .
CDR3nt: TGTGCCAGCAGTTTATCCGGACAGGGAAACACCATATATTTT
CDR3aa: CASSLSGQGNTIYF

d_gene: TRBD1
j_gene: TRBJ1-3
v_gene: TRBV6-5
abundance: .
CDR3nt: TGTGCCAGCAGTTACTACAGGGGATCTGGAAACACCATATATTTT
CDR3aa: CASSYYRGSGNTIYF

d_gene: .
j_gene: TRBJ1-5
v_gene: TRBV7-2
abundance: .
CDR3nt: TGTGCCAGCAGCTTAATAGCAGGGATCAATCAGCCCCAGCATTTT
CDR3aa: CASSLIAGINQPQHF